The rows below give T cell receptor beta chains drawn from one sample of a study of beta chain features in type 1 diabetes. Only in-frame clones appear in the TCRdb table, and some are missing; sequencing was by immunoSEQ multiplex PCR. The data contain a few hundred thousand clones, about 15% of them singletons. What was sequenced was naive CD4+ T cells from blood. These receptor sequences come from a man younger than 40 in good health. Both conserved end residues are part of each CDR3. The D gene is left open where the match is weak. Clone size is given for some rows only: seen once, a few or many times, or a class if the clone is expanded.

TRBJ2-3 TRBV6-6 . . TGTGCGGCAAGGGGGACCACAGATACGCAGTATTTT CAARGTTDTQYF
TRBJ2-3 TRBV5-4 . . TGTGCCAGCAGCCCCGGAGGGCCCGTGGGAGATACGCAGTATTTT CASSPGGPVGDTQYF
TRBJ2-3 TRBV6-5 . TRBD1 TGTGCCAGCAGTCCCGACAGGGCAGATACGCAGTATTTT CASSPDRADTQYF
TRBJ1-4 TRBV30 few . TGTGCCTGGAGTGTCCTGGGAGAAAAACTGTTTTTT CAWSVLGEKLFF
TRBJ2-2 TRBV15 . . TGTGCCACCAGCAGAGAAGTTACCGGGGAGCTGTTTTTT CATSREVTGELFF
TRBJ2-1 TRBV19 . . TGTGCCAGTAGTGGACACCCCTACAATGAGCAGTTCTTC CASSGHPYNEQFF
TRBJ1-2 TRBV29-1 few . TGCAGCGTTGAAGTAAACTATGGCTACACCTTC CSVEVNYGYTF
TRBJ1-5 TRBV19 . . TGTGCCAGTAGTGTAGCCGGGCAGGGCAATCAGCCCCAGCATTTT CASSVAGQGNQPQHF
TRBJ2-1 TRBV7-3 few . TGTGCCAGCAGCTTAGAGAAGTACTCTGGGCAGTTCTTC CASSLEKYSGQFF
TRBJ2-3 TRBV15 few . TGTGCCACCAGCAACCGACGGACCCGCACAGATACGCAGTATTTT CATSNRRTRTDTQYF
TRBJ2-3 TRBV7-2 . TRBD2 TGTGCCAGCAGCTCCCGGGGTAGCGGGAGTATCGGCACAGATACGCAGTATTTT CASSSRGSGSIGTDTQYF
TRBJ2-5 TRBV14 few TRBD1 TGTGCCAGCAGCCCGAGGACAGGGGGGCTTCTTTCCCAGTACTTC CASSPRTGGLLSQYF
TRBJ2-1 TRBV19 . TRBD2 TGTGCCAGTAGTCCCCGAGGGGGAACGGGAGGGGTTGAGCAGTTCTTC CASSPRGGTGGVEQFF
TRBJ2-1 TRBV5-1 few . TGCGCCAGCAGCTTGCCCCAGGCGCCATCGGATGAGCAGTTCTTC CASSLPQAPSDEQFF
TRBJ2-1 TRBV7-3 few TRBD1 TGTGCCAGCAGCTCGGGACAGGGTACCTACAATGAGCAGTTCTTC CASSSGQGTYNEQFF
TRBJ2-7 TRBV4-3 . . TGCGCCAGCAGCCAAGCGCCCTCCTCCTACGAGCAGTACTTC CASSQAPSSYEQYF
TRBJ2-1 TRBV30 few . TGTGCCTGGAGTGTACTTTCAGGGGTTGGCGAGCAGTTCTTC CAWSVLSGVGEQFF
TRBJ1-4 TRBV9 . . TGTGCCAGCGGCTTCGGAGCCTGGAACGAAAAACTGTTTTTT CASGFGAWNEKLFF
TRBJ2-4 TRBV11-3 . . TGTGCCAGCAGCTTAGACAGGCAAAACATTCAGTACTTC CASSLDRQNIQYF
TRBJ2-3 TRBV30 few . TGTGCCTGGAGCGGGTCAGATACGCAGTATTTT CAWSGSDTQYF